This T cell receptor (beta chain) was sequenced in a study of blood T cells in healthy people across ages. The CDR3 length is 17 residues. Looked up from germline, CDR1 is LGHNA and CDR2 is YNFKEQ. The use of a sample-barcoded 5' primer and a J-beta primer mix characterized a second PCR of 7 to 11 cycles. TCRdb itself ran the 5' RACE reads through MiXCR, one entry per CDR3 protein. Seen here are about 780,000 distinct CDR3 sequences, 46% observed once, and the top ten hold roughly 20%. Healthy Caucasians from Russia aged about 6 to 90 served as donors. On this clonotype itself: The junction and the germline gene differ at one end; a read error may be behind it.

The chain is built from TRBV4-2 and TRBJ2-6; TRBD1 matches at 7 bases. Sequencing used blood. This TCR was recovered from a man aged 80 or over in good health. CDR3 region: CAGSQSDRAPGANVLTF. The CDR3 nucleotides read TGTGCCGGCAGCCAATCCGACAGGGCACCTGGGGCCAACGTCCTGACTTTC.